Presented here are 15 T cell receptor beta chains from one specimen sequenced in a study of monozygotic twins with inflammatory bowel disease (dated by TCRdb to between 2018 and 2021). The library came from 5' RACE. TCRdb lists the instrument as Illumina HiSeq 2500. Following reprocessing of the reads by TCRdb, the data hold one row per CDR3 protein sequence and no DNA is available. This sample's table carries over 110,000 distinct CDR3 sequences. The ten largest clones take up less than 2.5% of the sample. Sequencing used blood. The receptors shown here come from a human donor with ulcerative colitis or Crohn's disease, or a healthy co-twin of an affected twin (not recorded which).

The rearrangement uses TRBV20-1 and TRBJ2-3; TCRdb gives TRBD1 as the D gene, but with no DNA this cannot be confirmed. CDR3 length: 16 amino acids. Germline V gene sequence: CDR1 DFQATT, CDR2 SNEGSKA (reference sequence). CDR3 in amino acids: CSAEGSSGGAIDTQYF.

The V gene is TRBV20-1, the J gene TRBJ1-1. Germline V CDR1 and CDR2: DFQATT, SNEGSKA (reference sequence). There are 12 residues in the CDR3. The CDR3 protein is CSAIPGSTEAFF.

The rearrangement uses TRBV6-5 and TRBJ2-7. CDR3 size: 13 residues. In germline, CDR1 is MNHEY, CDR2 SVGAGI. CDR3 region: CASSYPNAYEQYF.

This chain joins TRBV10-3 and TRBJ1-2. The CDR3 is 14 residues long. CDR1 is ENHRY and CDR2 is SYGVKD in the germline V gene. The CDR3 protein is CAISDIGTNYGYTF.

V is TRBV7-2 and J is TRBJ2-7. The germline V gene has CDR1 SGHTA and CDR2 FQGNSA. The CDR3 spans 13 residues. CDR3 protein: CASSLAADFGQYF. Variable domain in full (rest from reference TRBV7-2 and TRBJ2-7): GAGVSQSPSNKVTEKGKDVELRCDPISGHTALYWYRQSLGQGLEFLIYFQGNSAPDKSGLPSDRFSAERTGGSVSTLTIQRTQQEDSAVYLCASSLAADFGQYFGPGTRLTVT.

This chain links TRBV20-1 with TRBJ1-1; the D gene TCRdb calls, TRBD1, cannot be checked with no DNA. Germline-derived CDR1 and CDR2 are DFQATT and SNEGSKA (reference sequence). The CDR3 runs 13 residues. The CDR3 sequence is CSAAQGAHTEAFF.

V is TRBV19 and J is TRBJ1-5; TCRdb lists TRBD1, though no DNA is available to test this call. Germline CDR1 LNHDA, CDR2 SQIVND (reference sequence). The length of the CDR3 is 16 residues. The CDR3 reads CASSKGQGRSNQPQHF.

V gene TRBV18 combines with J gene TRBJ1-5; the TRBD1 assignment by TCRdb is unverifiable without DNA. CDR1 is KGHSH, CDR2 LQKENI, per germline. The CDR3 has 15 amino acids. The CDR3 protein is CASSPDRGRSQPQHF.

The genes are TRBV11-2 and TRBJ2-3; the D call from TCRdb, TRBD1, cannot be confirmed without DNA. The CDR3 totals 16 residues. From germline, CDR1 is SGHAT and CDR2 FQNNGV. This CDR3 reads CASSRGGLGNTDTQYF.

The genes are TRBV12-3 or TRBV12-4 and TRBJ2-7; the TCRdb call, TRBD1, lacks DNA for checking. The CDR3 spans 12 residues. CDR3 loop: CASSWDRLEQYF.

The chain joins TRBV20-1 to TRBJ2-5; there is no DNA to check the TCRdb D call of TRBD1. The CDR3 is 14 residues long. The V gene's germline CDR1 is DFQATT and CDR2 SNEGSKA (reference sequence). The CDR3 reads CSARSGTAQETQYF.

The chain uses TRBV6-2 or TRBV6-3 and TRBJ2-1; TCRdb calls TRBD2, which cannot be checked without DNA. The V gene's germline CDR1 is MNHEY and CDR2 SVGEGT. CDR3 size: 17 residues. The CDR3 protein is CASSPRGTLAGYNEQFF.

The chain carries TRBV10-3 and TRBJ1-3; the D call of TRBD1 rests on TCRdb alone, since no DNA is present to check it. Germline CDR1 reads ENHRY; CDR2 reads SYGVKD. The CDR3 extends over 14 amino acids. The chain's CDR3 is CAISEMDPGDTIYF.

The chain employs TRBV7-9 and TRBJ2-2; TCRdb selects TRBD1, and the lack of DNA leaves this call unchecked. Per germline, CDR1 SEHNR and CDR2 FQNEAQ (reference sequence). This CDR3 has 17 residues. CDR3 amino acids: CASSLRSTGVPTGELFF.

The V gene is TRBV28, the J gene TRBJ2-5; TCRdb outputs TRBD1, but without DNA this stays unchecked. The CDR3 runs 12 residues. Germline CDR1 reads MDHEN; CDR2 reads SYDVKM. This CDR3 is CASSPQVGTQYF.